The 28 T cell receptor beta chains listed next were all sequenced from one sample in a study of cytomegalovirus exposure and HLA in healthy donors. PCR was performed using 60 Vbeta and 13 Jbeta primers. Using immunoSEQ multiplex PCR, the repertoire was profiled, and TCRdb retains in-frame clones only, with some absent. The data contain some 120,000 clones, approximately 81% of them seen just once; the ten biggest clones take up around 2.2%. Sequencing was performed on PBMCs. These TCRs come from a woman aged 40 to 49 in good health and CMV-seronegative.

The chain employs TRBV5-1 and TRBJ2-4; 8 bases match TRBD1. Germline V gene sequence: CDR1 SGHRS, CDR2 YFSETQ. V lost 4 bases, J lost 5 bases, and 14 bases stayed unmatched. The CDR3 is 17 residues long. The CDR3 DNA is TGCGCCAGCAGCCCGGGTGGGCAGGGGGCTAGCCAAAACATTCAGTACTTC. As protein: CASSPGGQGASQNIQYF.

V usage is TRBV18 and J usage is TRBJ2-7, with D possibly TRBD1 on 6 matching bases. This CDR3 has 13 residues. Germline loops: CDR1 KGHSH, CDR2 LQKENI. V gave up 0 bases and J gave up 8 bases, with 11 bases separating them. The CDR3 loop reads CASSPPIGGKQYF. CDR3 coding DNA: TGTGCCAGCTCACCACCAATAGGGGGAAAGCAGTACTTC. The full variable domain, in which reference TRBV18 and TRBJ2-7 provide the parts outside the CDR3, is NAGVMQNPRHLVRRRGQEARLRCSPMKGHSHVYWYRQLPEEGLKFMVYLQKENIIDESGMPKERFSAEFPKEGPSILRIQQVVRGDSAAYFCASSPPIGGKQYFGPGTRLTVT.

The genes are TRBV11-1 and TRBJ2-5, with D maybe TRBD1 (6 bases). This CDR3 is 15 amino acids long. CDR1 is SGHAT, CDR2 FQDESV, per germline (reference sequence). With 1 base removed from V and 0 bases from J, the gap between germline ends came to 9 bases. The CDR3 protein is CASSLEGTNQETQYF. The CDR3 DNA is TGTGCCAGCAGCTTAGAAGGGACAAACCAAGAGACCCAGTACTTC.

The V call is TRBV28, the J call TRBJ1-1; D is perhaps TRBD1 (6 bases). The CDR3 covers 15 residues. V was pared by 5 bases and J by 1 base, with 14 bases between. Germline V gene data show CDR1 as MDHEN and CDR2 as SYDVKM. The DNA of the CDR3 is TGTGCCAGCAGTAGTACCAGGGGCTCGAACACTGAAGCTTTCTTT. Protein sequence: CASSSTRGSNTEAFF. The variable domain in full, completed from reference TRBV28 and TRBJ1-1, reads DVKVTQSSRYLVKRTGEKVFLECVQDMDHENMFWYRQDPGLGLRLIYFSYDVKMKEKGDIPEGYSVSREKKERFSLILESASTNQTSMYLCASSSTRGSNTEAFFGQGTRLTVV.

Note on this clone: Its ends do not fully match the called genes, so a read error is possible. The rearrangement links TRBV6-5 to TRBJ1-2, with D possibly matching TRBD1 (6 bases). CDR3 length equals 13 residues. The germline CDR1 and CDR2 sequences are MNHEY and SVGAGI. The chain's CDR3 is CASSLAGASGCTF. In DNA, the CDR3 is TGTGCCAGCAGTCTCGCAGGGGCGTCTGGCTGCACCTTC.

This chain uses TRBV29-1 with TRBJ1-2; TRBD1 agrees at 8 bases. The germline gives CDR1 SQVTM, CDR2 ANQGSEA. The CDR3 length is 17 residues. V gave up 3 bases and J gave up 6 bases; unmatched junction bases: 18. As DNA, the CDR3 is TGCAGCGTTGATTTAGAAGGCGGACAGGGAAGAGAGAATGGCTACACCTTC. The encoded protein is CSVDLEGGQGRENGYTF.

This clone was seen a handful of times. DNA for the CDR3: TGTGCCAGCAGTCCCGGGACAGGCGAGCAGTACTTC. Translating gives CASSPGTGEQYF. The chain employs TRBV6-5 and TRBJ2-5; 8 bases align to TRBD1. The tail of the sequence fits TRBJ2-7 better, so the J call may be wrong. The CDR3 is made up of 12 amino acids. From germline, CDR1 is MNHEY and CDR2 SVGAGI.

V and J are TRBV15 and TRBJ2-1; the D gene is possibly TRBD1 (6 bases). The CDR3 covers 15 residues. Trimming pared 1 base from V and 6 bases from J, leaving 13 bases between. Per the germline V gene, CDR1 is LNHNV and CDR2 is YYDKDF (reference sequence). The CDR3 loop is CATSRGGQGFNEQFF. The CDR3 DNA sequence: TGTGCCACCAGCAGAGGAGGGCAGGGGTTCAATGAGCAGTTCTTC.

V gene TRBV5-8 combines with J gene TRBJ2-3; the D is unclear. With 0 bases removed from V and 2 bases from J, the gap between germline ends came to 4 bases. This CDR3 region has 13 residues. Germline CDR1 reads SGHTS; CDR2 reads YDEGEE. CDR3 loop: CASSLAVTDTQYF. The CDR3 coding sequence is TGTGCCAGCAGCTTGGCGGTCACAGATACGCAGTATTTT.

The chain uses TRBV5-4 and TRBJ2-3, with 10 positions matching TRBD2. Germline V lookup: CDR1 SGHNT, CDR2 YYREEE (reference sequence). V shed 0 bases and J 2 bases; nucleotides not matched to a gene: 9. The CDR3 consists of 18 residues. The CDR3 loop reads CASSLGLAGAPFTDTQYF. DNA of the CDR3: TGTGCCAGCAGCTTGGGGCTAGCGGGGGCCCCATTCACAGATACGCAGTATTTT.

The chain is built from TRBV10-3 and TRBJ1-1; TRBD1 matches at 7 bases. This CDR3 is built from 14 residues. Per germline, CDR1 ENHRY and CDR2 SYGVKD. V was clipped by 6 bases and J by 2 bases; unmatched bases: 6. CDR3 residues: CAIRKTGLNTEAFF. The CDR3 region has the DNA TGTGCCATCAGAAAGACAGGGCTTAACACTGAAGCTTTCTTT.

This CDR3 is CASNPQIGGARQPQHF. The CDR3 DNA sequence: TGTGCCAGCAATCCCCAAATAGGGGGGGCACGGCAGCCCCAGCATTTT. The chain carries TRBV28 and TRBJ1-5; D is perhaps TRBD1 (6 bases). Trimming removed 7 bases from V and 7 bases from J, with 23 bases in between. This CDR3 region has 16 residues. Germline-derived CDR1 and CDR2 are MDHEN and SYDVKM.

The CDR3 protein is CASKGGLAGVETQYF. In DNA form, the CDR3 reads TGTGCCAGCAAGGGCGGACTAGCGGGAGTTGAGACCCAGTACTTC. The V call is TRBV6-1, the J call TRBJ2-5; the match to TRBD2 covers 13 bases. This CDR3 spans 15 amino acids. CDR1 is MNHNS and CDR2 is SASEGT in the germline V gene. The V gene end was trimmed by 7 bases and the J gene end by 5 bases; junction bases not matched to a gene: 7.

The CDR3 here is CASSVEDGRPDTGELFF. In nucleotides, the CDR3 is TGTGCCAGCAGCGTAGAGGACGGGAGGCCCGACACCGGGGAGCTGTTTTTT. The rearrangement uses TRBV9 and TRBJ2-2; TRBD2 aligns across 7 bases. V lost 0 bases, J lost 3 bases, and 8 bases stayed unmatched. CDR3 length: 17 amino acids. CDR1 is SGDLS, CDR2 YYNGEE, per germline.

The chain carries TRBV6-1 and TRBJ1-2, with 7 positions matching TRBD1. Trimming cost V 3 bases and J 4 bases; bases outside gene matches: 8. The CDR3 totals 15 residues. CDR1 and CDR2 from the germline V gene are MNHNS and SASEGT. The CDR3 nucleotides read TGTGCCAGCAGTGAGGGAAGACAGGGCGGCTATGGCTACACCTTC. Residues: CASSEGRQGGYGYTF.

The rearrangement joins TRBV5-6 to TRBJ2-2; possible D gene TRBD2, 6 bases. The CDR3 loop spans 15 amino acids. Germline V CDR1 and CDR2: SGHDT, YYEEEE. V was trimmed by 4 bases and J by 8 bases, leaving 18 bases between them. The CDR3 DNA reads as TGTGCCAGCAGCCAGGGACTTCCCTCTTTGGGGGAGCTGTTTTTT. Its translation: CASSQGLPSLGELFF.

The V call is TRBV10-3, the J call TRBJ2-3, with a tentative D call TRBD2 (5 bases). The length of the CDR3 is 14 residues. V lost 6 bases to trimming and J lost 1 base, with 11 bases between them. Germline V gene lookup returns CDR1 ENHRY and CDR2 SYGVKD. This chain's CDR3 is CAIRDGSGTDTQYF. The CDR3 coding sequence is TGTGCCATCAGGGATGGGAGTGGCACAGATACGCAGTATTTT.

This clone was picked up many times. The chain is built from TRBV6-4 and TRBJ2-3, with TRBD2 matching 10 bases. Germline CDR1 is MRHNA and CDR2 is SNTAGT. After removal of 0 bases from V and 2 bases from J, the junction contained 2 bases not matched to a gene. The CDR3 contains 16 residues. The CDR3 region has the DNA TGTGCCAGCAGTGACTCGAGCGGGGGGGCCACAGATACGCAGTATTTT. It yields the protein CASSDSSGGATDTQYF.

This chain links TRBV2 with TRBJ1-2; D ambiguous. Looked up from germline, CDR1 is SNHLY and CDR2 is FYNNEI. Trimming left V 5 bases short and J 3 bases short, with 10 bases between. This CDR3 contains 13 residues. This CDR3 is CASSPQAYYGYTF. The CDR3 DNA reads as TGTGCCAGCAGTCCCCAGGCTTACTATGGCTACACCTTC.

The chain links TRBV5-4 to TRBJ2-1; 12 bases are a match to TRBD2. This CDR3 spans 15 amino acids. Germline CDR1 SGHNT, CDR2 YYREEE (reference sequence). J lost 5 bases, V lost 4 bases, and 4 bases had no gene match. DNA of the CDR3: TGTGCCAGCAGCGGACTAGCGGGAAAAGACAATGAGCAGTTCTTC. Its translation is CASSGLAGKDNEQFF.

The chain is built from TRBV5-1 and TRBJ1-2; 9 nucleotides agree with TRBD1. Germline values: CDR1 SGHRS, CDR2 YFSETQ. With V trimmed by 0 bases and J by 9 bases, 6 bases remained unmatched. The CDR3 sequence is 14 residues long. In nucleotides, the CDR3 is TGCGCCAGCAGCTTGGTCGGAGGACAGGGGAGCTACACCTTC. As protein: CASSLVGGQGSYTF.

The rearrangement uses TRBV10-2 and TRBJ1-1; 8 bases map to TRBD1. The germline CDR1 and CDR2 sequences are WSHSY and SAAADI. The CDR3 covers 13 residues. After removal of 6 bases from V and 3 bases from J, the junction contained 3 bases not matched to a gene. CDR3 in amino acids: CASRDREDTEAFF. CDR3 DNA: TGCGCCAGCAGGGACAGGGAGGACACTGAAGCTTTCTTT.

The V gene is TRBV4-1, the J gene TRBJ1-5; D gene uncertain. The CDR3 covers 14 residues. Trimming took 3 bases from V and 6 from J, leaving 12 bases between them. Germline lookup yields CDR1 MGHRA and CDR2 YSYEKL. The CDR3 loop is CASSHPARGQPQHF. The CDR3 DNA reads as TGCGCCAGCAGCCATCCCGCCCGGGGTCAGCCCCAGCATTTT.

The V call is TRBV2, the J call TRBJ2-1, with D possibly TRBD2 on 7 matching bases. V was clipped by 6 bases and J by 8 bases, with 17 bases between them. The V gene's germline CDR1 is SNHLY and CDR2 FYNNEI. This CDR3 has 14 amino acids. The CDR3 spells CASRGGLGVDEQFF. The DNA for the CDR3 is TGTGCCAGCAGGGGGGGGCTTGGAGTCGATGAGCAGTTCTTC.

V is TRBV10-2 and J is TRBJ2-1; 11 positions match TRBD2. J gave up 4 bases and V 6 bases, and 5 bases lay outside the gene matches. There are 15 residues in the CDR3. Looked up from germline, CDR1 is WSHSY and CDR2 is SAAADI. This CDR3 is CASRIAGGGYNEQFF. CDR3 bases: TGCGCCAGCAGAATAGCGGGGGGGGGATACAATGAGCAGTTCTTC.

This clone was detected once. The chain links TRBV19 to TRBJ2-3; TRBD2 matches at 9 bases. The V segment lost 5 bases and the J segment 0 bases; nucleotides outside the gene matches: 9. The CDR3 consists of 17 residues. From germline, CDR1 is LNHDA and CDR2 SQIVND (reference sequence). The CDR3 region has the DNA TGTGCCAGTAGTCCGGGACTAGCTGGAGAAAGCACAGATACGCAGTATTTT. The encoded protein is CASSPGLAGESTDTQYF.

This chain uses TRBV7-2 with TRBJ2-7; TRBD2 agrees at 7 bases. Germline CDR1 SGHTA, CDR2 FQGNSA. The CDR3 sequence is 17 residues long. V lost 2 bases and J lost 4; bases outside the gene matches: 14. The CDR3 DNA follows: TGTGCCAGCAGCTTACCCCTGGGGGGGAGGGCCGGATACGAGCAGTACTTC. Translated: CASSLPLGGRAGYEQYF.

This chain links TRBV9 with TRBJ1-2, with D possibly being TRBD1 (6 bases). CDR1 and CDR2 (germline): SGDLS, YYNGEE. Trimming pared 0 bases from V and 7 bases from J, leaving 10 bases between. There are 13 residues in the CDR3. As DNA, the CDR3 is TGTGCCAGCAGCGTAGTACAGGGTGGTGGCTACACCTTC. It is translated as CASSVVQGGGYTF. Based on the CDR3 plus reference TRBV9 and TRBJ1-2, the full variable domain is DSGVTQTPKHLITATGQRVTLRCSPRSGDLSVYWYQQSLDQGLQFLIQYYNGEERAKGNILERFSAQQFPDLHSELNLSSLELGDSALYFCASSVVQGGGYTFGSGTRLTVV.